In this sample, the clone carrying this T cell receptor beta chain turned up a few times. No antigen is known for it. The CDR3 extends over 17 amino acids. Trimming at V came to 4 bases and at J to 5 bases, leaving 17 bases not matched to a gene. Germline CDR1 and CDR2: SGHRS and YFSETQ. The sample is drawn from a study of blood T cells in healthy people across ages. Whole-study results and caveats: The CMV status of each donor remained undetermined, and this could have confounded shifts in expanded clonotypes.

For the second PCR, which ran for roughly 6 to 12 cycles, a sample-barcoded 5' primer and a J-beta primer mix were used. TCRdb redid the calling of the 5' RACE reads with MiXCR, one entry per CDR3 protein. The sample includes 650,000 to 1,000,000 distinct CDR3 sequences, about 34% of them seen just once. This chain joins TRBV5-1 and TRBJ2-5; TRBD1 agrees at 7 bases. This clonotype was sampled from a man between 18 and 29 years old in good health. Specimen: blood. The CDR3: CASSGHTSHHRGETQYF. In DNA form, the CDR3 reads TGCGCCAGCAGCGGACACACTAGTCACCACAGGGGCGAGACCCAGTACTTC.